The 22 T cell receptor beta chains reported below all come from one sample, sequenced in a study of long-term antiretroviral therapy in people with HIV. The immunoSEQ assay was v3.0, run at survey level. TCRdb keeps only in-frame clones here, not all; method: immunoSEQ multiplex PCR. The table has 25,000 to 30,000 clones, about 95% seen once. The specimen was unsorted PBMCs, collected 5.3 years after starting antiretroviral therapy. All receptors come from a man aged 25-45 years with HIV.

The gene calls are TRBV9 and TRBJ1-1, with D possibly TRBD1 on 5 matching bases. This CDR3 is 15 amino acids long. Per the germline V gene, CDR1 is SGDLS and CDR2 is YYNGEE. Trimming took 0 bases from V and 1 from J, leaving 10 bases between them. CDR3 region: CASSVATGPNTEAFF. CDR3 DNA: TGTGCCAGCAGCGTAGCCACAGGTCCGAACACTGAAGCTTTCTTT.

This clone appeared once. This sequence joins TRBV27 and TRBJ2-1, with 11 bases aligning to TRBD1. The CDR3 sequence is 20 residues long. The germline V gene encodes CDR1 MNHEY and CDR2 SMNVEV (reference sequence). V lost 7 bases and J lost 3; bases outside the gene matches: 20. The CDR3: CASTPLYGTGGSPLYNEQFF. The CDR3 coding sequence is TGTGCCAGCACTCCTCTTTACGGGACAGGGGGGTCCCCACTCTACAATGAGCAGTTCTTC.

The rearrangement links TRBV6-5 to TRBJ2-7, with D tentatively TRBD1 or TRBD2 (5 bases each). The germline CDR1 and CDR2 sequences are MNHEY and SVGAGI. Trimming removed 2 bases at V and 3 bases at J, with 14 bases between. The CDR3 extends over 15 amino acids. The CDR3 region has the DNA TGTGCCAGCAGTTACGGCGCAGGGACCCTCTACGAGCAGTACTTC. This codes for CASSYGAGTLYEQYF.

J is TRBJ1-5 and V is TRBV7-6; D remains unclear. The V gene lost 5 bases and the J gene lost 1 base, with 6 bases spanning the gap. Germline assignment: CDR1 SGHVS and CDR2 FNYEAQ. This CDR3 has 13 residues. CDR3 loop: CASSPQSNQPQHF. The DNA of the CDR3 is TGTGCCAGCAGCCCACAGAGCAATCAGCCCCAGCATTTT. The full variable domain, rest sourced from reference TRBV7-6 and TRBJ1-5, is GAGVSQSPRYKVTKRGQDVALRCDPISGHVSLYWYRQALGQGPEFLTYFNYEAQQDKSGLPNDRFSAERPEGSISTLTIQRTEQRDSAMYRCASSPQSNQPQHFGDGTRLSIL.

The chain is built from TRBV28 and TRBJ1-5; possible D gene TRBD1, 6 bases. The germline gives CDR1 MDHEN, CDR2 SYDVKM. V lost 5 bases to trimming and J lost 11 bases, with 13 bases between them. The CDR3 extends over 12 amino acids. The DNA for the CDR3 is TGTGCCAGCAGTCCTCATAAGGGGGCCCAGCATTTT. As protein: CASSPHKGAQHF.

The gene calls are TRBV2 and TRBJ2-2, with TRBD1 as a possible D gene (6 bases). The CDR3 is 16 amino acids. Germline CDR1 and CDR2: SNHLY and FYNNEI. V was clipped by 2 bases and J by 0 bases, with 10 bases between them. For the CDR3, the DNA is TGTGCCAGCAGTGAAACAGGGTTACCGAACACCGGGGAGCTGTTTTTT. Its translation: CASSETGLPNTGELFF.

The chain combines TRBV29-1 with TRBJ1-1, with D possibly being TRBD1 (6 bases). Germline V gene data show CDR1 as SQVTM and CDR2 as ANQGSEA. The CDR3 has 12 residues. V gave up 6 bases and J gave up 5 bases, with 13 bases separating them. The CDR3 reads CSVVTGRTEAFF. The CDR3 bases are TGCAGCGTCGTAACAGGGAGAACTGAAGCTTTCTTT.

The CDR3 DNA follows: TGTGCCTGGAGTGTATTTCCTAGCTCTCTTTCGGATACGCAGTATTTT. Translating gives CAWSVFPSSLSDTQYF. The chain uses TRBV30 and TRBJ2-3; maybe TRBD2 (5 bases). V lost 0 bases and J lost 6, with 19 bases in between. This CDR3 region has 16 residues. Germline V gene sequence: CDR1 GTSNPN, CDR2 SVGIG (reference sequence). Combining the CDR3 with reference TRBV30 and TRBJ2-3 gives the whole variable domain SQTIHQWPATLVQPVGSPLSLECTVEGTSNPNLYWYRQAAGRGLQLLFYSVGIGQISSEVPQNLSASRPQDRQFILSSKKLLLSDSGFYLCAWSVFPSSLSDTQYFGPGTRLTVL.

The chain joins TRBV5-5 to TRBJ1-2; D unclear. From germline, CDR1 is SGHKS and CDR2 YYEKEE (reference sequence). This CDR3 comprises 15 residues. V dropped 5 bases and J dropped 3 bases, with 17 bases sitting between them. CDR3 region: CASSSPADTYYGYTF. The CDR3 DNA is TGTGCCAGCAGTTCCCCCGCTGACACTTACTATGGCTACACCTTC.

This chain links TRBV11-2 with TRBJ1-1; D is unresolved. The CDR3 has 17 residues. With 5 bases removed from V and 2 bases from J, the gap between germline ends came to 21 bases. The germline gives CDR1 SGHAT, CDR2 FQNNGV. CDR3 in DNA: TGTGCCAGCAGCGCCGAGCCAGGAACTACCTTAAACACTGAAGCTTTCTTT. Translated, it gives CASSAEPGTTLNTEAFF.

The chain carries TRBV10-3 and TRBJ1-1, with D uncertain. Per germline, CDR1 ENHRY and CDR2 SYGVKD. V shed 2 bases and J shed 0 bases, with 10 bases lying between them. The CDR3 has 15 residues. CDR3 amino acids: CAISEMSIMNTEAFF. CDR3 DNA: TGTGCCATCAGTGAGATGAGTATCATGAACACTGAAGCTTTCTTT.

V usage is TRBV25-1 and J usage is TRBJ2-1, with D maybe TRBD1 (5 bases). Looked up from germline, CDR1 is MGHDK and CDR2 is SYGVNS. The V gene lost 1 base and the J gene lost 1 base, with 8 bases spanning the gap. CDR3 length equals 15 residues. CDR3 protein: CASSESRGSYNEQFF. CDR3 bases: TGTGCCAGCAGTGAATCAAGGGGTTCCTACAATGAGCAGTTCTTC.

The rearrangement joins TRBV7-3 to TRBJ2-1; D not resolved. This CDR3 has 13 amino acids. Germline assignment: CDR1 SGHTA and CDR2 FQGTGA. V was clipped by 2 bases and J by 9 bases, with 11 bases between them. The CDR3 loop reads CASSLGRMREQFF. The CDR3 region has the DNA TGTGCCAGCAGCTTAGGACGAATGCGTGAGCAGTTCTTC. Full variable domain (outside the CDR3, taken from reference TRBV7-3 and TRBJ2-1): GAGVSQTPSNKVTEKGKYVELRCDPISGHTALYWYRQSLGQGPEFLIYFQGTGAADDSGLPNDRFFAVRPEGSVSTLKIQRTERGDSAVYLCASSLGRMREQFFGPGTRLTVL.

The rearrangement joins TRBV5-1 to TRBJ1-5, with a possible D match to TRBD1 (5 bases). This CDR3 region has 15 residues. V shed 0 bases and J shed 7 bases, with 14 bases lying between them. Germline CDR1 SGHRS, CDR2 YFSETQ. The CDR3 DNA is TGCGCCAGCAGCTTGGGGGACCACCCAGGGCAGCCCCAGCATTTT. Its translation: CASSLGDHPGQPQHF.

The chain carries TRBV27 and TRBJ2-3; 8 nucleotides line up with TRBD2. The germline V gene has CDR1 MNHEY and CDR2 SMNVEV (reference sequence). The length of the CDR3 is 14 residues. V gave up 6 bases and J gave up 2 bases; unmatched junction bases: 4. CDR3 DNA sequence: TGTGCCAGCAGCTTCGGGGGGGCCACAGATACGCAGTATTTT. It codes for CASSFGGATDTQYF.

The chain combines TRBV14 with TRBJ2-7; 7 bases align to TRBD1. The CDR3 length is 13 residues. Per germline, CDR1 SGHDN and CDR2 FVKESK. V lost 6 bases, J lost 6 bases, and 8 bases stayed unmatched. The chain's CDR3 is CASSRQGIGEQYF. The CDR3 DNA follows: TGTGCCAGCAGTCGACAGGGAATAGGCGAGCAGTACTTC.

The CDR3 nucleotides are TGTGCCTGGAGTGTAGGGGGGAGCGGAGAGACCCAGTACTTC. Residues: CAWSVGGSGETQYF. The gene calls are TRBV30 and TRBJ2-5; D is possibly TRBD1 or TRBD2 (6 bases each). Per germline, CDR1 GTSNPN and CDR2 SVGIG (reference sequence). This CDR3 contains 14 residues. The V end lost 0 bases, the J end lost 4 bases, and 12 bases lay between the germline ends. The whole variable domain, filled in from reference TRBV30 and TRBJ2-5, reads SQTIHQWPATLVQPVGSPLSLECTVEGTSNPNLYWYRQAAGRGLQLLFYSVGIGQISSEVPQNLSASRPQDRQFILSSKKLLLSDSGFYLCAWSVGGSGETQYFGPGTRLLVL.

This rearrangement joins TRBV9 to TRBJ2-1; D unresolved. The germline V gene has CDR1 SGDLS and CDR2 YYNGEE. With 4 bases removed from V and 4 bases from J, the gap between germline ends came to 12 bases. This CDR3 is 14 amino acids long. CDR3 nucleotide sequence: TGTGCCAGCAGCCCAGGCGGCCTTTACAATGAGCAGTTCTTC. Translation: CASSPGGLYNEQFF.

V is TRBV18 and J is TRBJ2-1; perhaps TRBD2 as D (6 bases). This CDR3 has 16 residues. The germline CDR1 and CDR2 sequences are KGHSH and LQKENI. V was cut by 1 base and J by 5 bases, with 15 bases left in between. CDR3 sequence reads: CASSPQVRGRNNEQFF. DNA for the CDR3: TGTGCCAGCTCACCACAGGTGCGAGGGAGGAACAATGAGCAGTTCTTC.

The J gene is TRBJ1-2, the V gene TRBV7-9; no firm D call. In germline, CDR1 is SEHNR, CDR2 FQNEAQ (reference sequence). Deletions cut 11 bases from V and 5 bases from J, with 12 bases between. The CDR3 contains 11 residues. As DNA, the CDR3 is TGTGCCGTCTTGACTCGGTATGGCTACACCTTC. The encoded protein is CAVLTRYGYTF. Together with reference TRBV7-9 and TRBJ1-2, the CDR3 gives the full variable domain: DTGVSQNPRHKITKRGQNVTFRCDPISEHNRLYWYRQTLGQGPEFLTYFQNEAQLEKSRLLSDRFSAERPKGSFSTLEIQRTEQGDSAMYLCAVLTRYGYTFGSGTRLTVV.

This clone was recorded once. The chain links TRBV14 to TRBJ2-2, with 7 bases lining up with TRBD1. This CDR3 spans 15 amino acids. J lost 6 bases, V lost 1 base, and 5 bases had no gene match. Germline CDR1 and CDR2: SGHDN and FVKESK. The CDR3: CASSQVYRGPGELFF. The CDR3, as DNA: TGTGCCAGCAGCCAAGTATACAGGGGTCCCGGGGAGCTGTTTTTT. The full variable domain, rest sourced from reference TRBV14 and TRBJ2-2, is EAGVTQFPSHSVIEKGQTVTLRCDPISGHDNLYWYRRVMGKEIKFLLHFVKESKQDESGMPNNRFLAERTGGTYSTLKVQPAELEDSGVYFCASSQVYRGPGELFFGEGSRLTVL.

This chain links TRBV19 with TRBJ1-2; D not certain. This CDR3 region has 15 residues. V was shortened by 5 bases and J by 1 base, with 14 bases between the two germline ends. Germline V gene lookup returns CDR1 LNHDA and CDR2 SQIVND (reference sequence). The CDR3 spells CASSLRGRVNYGYTF. The CDR3 nucleotides are TGTGCCAGTAGTCTCCGGGGAAGGGTTAACTATGGCTACACCTTC.